The 10 T cell receptor beta chains reported below all come from one sample, sequenced in a study of blood T cell repertoires in COVID-19. Measured with immunoSEQ multiplex PCR; TCRdb has only the in-frame clones, and not every one. This table holds more than 20,000 clones, around three quarters found once. Sequenced: peripheral blood. These receptors all stem from a man aged 60 to 69 with active COVID-19.

The rearrangement links TRBV5-4 to TRBJ2-3; TRBD2 matches at 10 bases. V lost 0 bases to trimming and J lost 2 bases; unmatched junction nucleotides: 6. The length of the CDR3 is 17 residues. Germline CDR1 is SGHNT and CDR2 is YYREEE (reference sequence). This CDR3 reads CASSLGAGGSNTDTQYF. The CDR3 region has the DNA TGTGCCAGCAGCTTGGGAGCGGGAGGGTCCAACACAGATACGCAGTATTTT.

The chain links TRBV19 to TRBJ2-4; D is possibly TRBD1 (6 bases). Germline V gene data show CDR1 as LNHDA and CDR2 as SQIVND (reference sequence). The V end lost 5 bases, the J end lost 0 bases, and 14 bases lay between the germline ends. This CDR3 region has 16 residues. The CDR3 spells CASSLMDSLAKNIQYF. CDR3 sequence (DNA): TGTGCCAGTAGTCTAATGGACAGCTTAGCCAAAAACATTCAGTACTTC.

J is TRBJ2-3 and V is TRBV5-1; D perhaps matches TRBD1 (6 bases). CDR1 is SGHRS, CDR2 YFSETQ, per germline. This CDR3 is 15 amino acids long. The V and J ends lost 3 bases and 2 bases respectively, with 13 bases between them. The CDR3: CASSWTGTNTDTQYF. CDR3 nucleotides: TGCGCCAGCAGCTGGACCGGGACAAACACAGATACGCAGTATTTT.

Only a few counts were recorded for this clone. The V and J genes are TRBV6-1 and TRBJ2-7; the D gene is possibly TRBD2 (6 bases). The CDR3 is 15 amino acids. CDR1 and CDR2 from the germline V gene are MNHNS and SASEGT. The V end was cut by 0 bases, the J end by 6 bases, with 15 bases between. The CDR3 DNA is TGTGCCAGCAGTGAAGCGTTCGGGAGTCGAGTCGAGCAGTACTTC. As protein: CASSEAFGSRVEQYF.

The chain recombines TRBV28 with TRBJ1-5; possibly TRBD1 for D (5 bases). Germline values: CDR1 MDHEN, CDR2 SYDVKM. V gave up 6 bases and J gave up 4 bases, with 19 bases separating them. This CDR3 region has 16 residues. The CDR3 region has the DNA TGTGCCAGCAGGATCCCTCAAACAGGTTTAAATCAGCCCCAGCATTTT. Translated, it gives CASRIPQTGLNQPQHF.

This chain uses TRBV5-1 with TRBJ2-7; D might be TRBD1 (6 bases). Trimming removed 5 bases at V and 3 bases at J, with 12 bases between. The germline V gene encodes CDR1 SGHRS and CDR2 YFSETQ. The CDR3 runs to 13 residues. The CDR3 DNA reads as TGCGCCAGCAGTGGGACAAATGACTACGAGCAGTACTTC. Protein sequence: CASSGTNDYEQYF.

The rearrangement joins TRBV7-2 to TRBJ2-7; a weak D match, TRBD1 (6 bases). Deletions cut 1 base from V and 1 base from J, with 11 bases between. The germline V gene encodes CDR1 SGHTA and CDR2 FQGNSA. CDR3 size: 15 residues. The CDR3 protein is CASSLVGQGSYEQYF. The CDR3 nucleotides read TGTGCCAGCAGCTTAGTCGGTCAGGGGTCCTACGAGCAGTACTTC.

The V call is TRBV7-9, the J call TRBJ2-7, with TRBD2 matching over 13 bases. The CDR3 extends over 16 amino acids. Germline values: CDR1 SEHNR, CDR2 FQNEAQ (reference sequence). V was pared by 5 bases and J by 0 bases, with 4 bases of the junction left unmatched. CDR3: CASSPGLAGRSYEQYF. For the CDR3, the DNA is TGTGCCAGCAGCCCGGGACTAGCGGGGCGCTCCTACGAGCAGTACTTC.

The J gene is TRBJ2-7, the V gene TRBV5-4; 14 nucleotides align to TRBD2. The V and J ends lost 4 bases and 2 bases, in that order; junction bases with no gene match: 8. This CDR3 spans 17 amino acids. Germline-derived CDR1 and CDR2 are SGHNT and YYREEE (reference sequence). This CDR3 is CASSPSSGLAGAYEQYF. The CDR3 nucleotides are TGTGCCAGCAGCCCGTCCTCGGGACTAGCGGGAGCCTACGAGCAGTACTTC.

This clone appeared once. The genes are TRBV6-5 and TRBJ2-7; the D gene is possibly TRBD1 (5 bases). The CDR3 is 13 amino acids. Per germline, CDR1 MNHEY and CDR2 SVGAGI. The V end lost 6 bases, the J end lost 7 bases, and 16 bases lay between the germline ends. CDR3 protein: CASSSLLKGEQYF. The CDR3 region has the DNA TGTGCCAGCAGCAGCCTTCTAAAGGGGGAGCAGTACTTC.